The 19 T cell receptor beta chains reported below all come from one sample, sequenced in a study of early T cells in non-severe SARS-CoV-2 infection. TCRdb re-analysed the 5' RACE reads in MiXCR, keeping a single row per CDR3 protein. The data contain under 85,000 distinct CDR3 sequences, around 10% of them singletons. Sequencing used whole blood. The origin of the receptors is an adult who was a healthcare worker with PCR-confirmed SARS-CoV-2 infection or an uninfected control (not recorded which).

The J gene is TRBJ2-7, the V gene TRBV6-2 or TRBV6-3; 10 positions match TRBD1. CDR3 length: 13 amino acids. Looked up from germline, CDR1 is MNHEY and CDR2 is SVGEGT. V lost 7 bases and J lost 3; bases outside the gene matches: 3. The CDR3 region is CASTRTGGYEQYF. The CDR3 DNA is TGTGCCAGCACTCGGACAGGGGGCTACGAGCAGTACTTC.

Only a few counts were recorded for this clonotype. The rearrangement joins TRBV11-2 to TRBJ2-3; no firm D call. V shed 7 bases and J shed 4 bases, with 18 bases lying between them. Germline V gives CDR1 SGHAT, CDR2 FQNNGV. This CDR3 comprises 15 residues. The CDR3 protein is CASTALTAVPDTQYF. CDR3 sequence (DNA): TGTGCCAGCACGGCACTAACAGCCGTCCCAGATACGCAGTATTTT.

The chain employs TRBV29-1 and TRBJ2-1; 7 positions agree with TRBD2. The CDR3 runs to 18 residues. The germline V gene has CDR1 SQVTM and CDR2 ANQGSEA. V was pared by 1 base and J by 3 bases, with 15 bases of the junction left unmatched. The CDR3: CSVEGASSGLADYNEQFF. The CDR3 nucleotides read TGCAGCGTTGAAGGGGCCTCGTCCGGCCTAGCGGACTACAATGAGCAGTTCTTC.

This clonotype was recorded a few times. The gene calls are TRBV4-1 and TRBJ1-2; 7 bases align to TRBD1. The germline V gene has CDR1 MGHRA and CDR2 YSYEKL. The CDR3 loop spans 20 amino acids. V lost 0 bases, J lost 0 bases, and 16 bases stayed unmatched. The CDR3 nucleotides are TGCGCCAGCAGCCAAGATATGGGGCGGGACAGCCTGTTAGCTAACTATGGCTACACCTTC. Amino acid sequence: CASSQDMGRDSLLANYGYTF.

The chain is built from TRBV5-1 and TRBJ2-1; 7 bases are a match to TRBD2. The junction had 5 bases not matched to a gene; V was cut back by 0 bases and J by 2 bases. The germline gives CDR1 SGHRS, CDR2 YFSETQ. The CDR3 consists of 16 residues. The CDR3: CASSLALGTTYNEQFF. The CDR3 coding sequence is TGCGCCAGCAGCTTGGCCCTCGGGACTACCTACAATGAGCAGTTCTTC.

This clonotype was observed a few times. The V call is TRBV3-1, the J call TRBJ1-3, with D perhaps TRBD1 (5 bases). The CDR3 is made up of 14 amino acids. V was pared by 9 bases and J by 0 bases, with 12 bases between. Germline V gene sequence: CDR1 LGHDT, CDR2 YNNKEL (reference sequence). CDR3 loop: CASRTTDSGNTIYF. In DNA form, the CDR3 reads TGTGCCAGTAGGACGACAGACTCTGGAAACACCATATATTTT.

This rearrangement joins TRBV28 to TRBJ1-5; a weak D match, TRBD1 (5 bases). This CDR3 comprises 15 residues. Germline V CDR1 and CDR2: MDHEN, SYDVKM. V was pared by 5 bases and J by 0 bases, with 11 bases between. CDR3 sequence (DNA): TGTGCCAGCAGTCTCACAGGTACTAGCAATCAGCCCCAGCATTTT. This codes for CASSLTGTSNQPQHF.

This clonotype was seen more than once but under ten times. J is TRBJ2-3 and V is TRBV7-9; perhaps TRBD1 as D (5 bases). V was trimmed by 7 bases and J by 4 bases, leaving 15 bases between them. The CDR3 is 14 residues long. The germline gives CDR1 SEHNR, CDR2 FQNEAQ (reference sequence). As DNA, the CDR3 is TGTGCCAGCACCCCTAGGGGTGGAGCAGATACGCAGTATTTT. Residues: CASTPRGGADTQYF.

The V call is TRBV11-3, the J call TRBJ2-3, with TRBD2 matching 10 bases. Germline values: CDR1 SGHNT, CDR2 YENEEA. CDR3 length: 15 amino acids. J lost 8 bases, V lost 3 bases, and 8 bases had no gene match. The CDR3 region has the DNA TGTGCCAGCAGCTTCGGGACTAGCGAACGAGCTACGCAGTATTTT. Translated: CASSFGTSERATQYF.

At least ten counts were recorded for this clonotype. The chain employs TRBV13 and TRBJ2-7; D is possibly TRBD2 (6 bases). Germline V lookup: CDR1 PRHDT, CDR2 FYEKMQ (reference sequence). The CDR3 length is 14 residues. Trimming removed 6 bases at V and 3 bases at J, with 15 bases between. Here the CDR3 DNA reads TGTGCCAGCAGTTCCCGGACTACACTCTACGAGCAGTACTTC. Amino acid sequence: CASSSRTTLYEQYF.

This clonotype has ten or more counts. This chain uses TRBV11-2 with TRBJ1-2; D not resolved. V was shortened by 4 bases and J by 4 bases, with 7 bases between the two germline ends. The germline gives CDR1 SGHAT, CDR2 FQNNGV. The CDR3 spans 12 residues. CDR3 sequence (DNA): TGTGCCAGCAGCTCCGGGCGCTATGGCTACACCTTC. Protein: CASSSGRYGYTF. Full variable domain (remainder filled in from reference TRBV11-2 and TRBJ1-2): EAGVAQSPRYKIIEKRQSVAFWCNPISGHATLYWYQQILGQGPKLLIQFQNNGVVDDSQLPKDRFSAERLKGVDSTLKIQPAKLEDSAVYLCASSSGRYGYTFGSGTRLTVV.

This clonotype was recorded at least ten times. The chain couples TRBV11-3 to TRBJ2-1; D is perhaps TRBD2 (5 bases). Per the germline V gene, CDR1 is SGHNT and CDR2 is YENEEA. There are 15 residues in the CDR3. V gave up 5 bases and J gave up 8 bases, with 19 bases separating them. CDR3 sequence reads: CASSRPASSRDEQFF. For the CDR3, the DNA is TGTGCCAGCAGCCGACCTGCTAGCAGTCGGGATGAGCAGTTCTTC. Combining the CDR3 with reference TRBV11-3 and TRBJ2-1 gives the whole variable domain EAGVVQSPRYKIIEKKQPVAFWCNPISGHNTLYWYLQNLGQGPELLIRYENEEAVDDSQLPKDRFSAERLKGVDSTLKIQPAELGDSAVYLCASSRPASSRDEQFFGPGTRLTVL.

This clonotype was counted many times. This rearrangement joins TRBV2 to TRBJ1-2, with unresolved D. Germline assignment: CDR1 SNHLY and CDR2 FYNNEI. The ends were cut back, 7 bases at V and 8 bases at J, with 17 bases in the middle. The CDR3 is 13 residues long. CDR3 nucleotide sequence: TGTGCCAGCATCCCGACGCGGGCGCGCGGCTACACCTTC. Encoded protein: CASIPTRARGYTF.

The rearrangement uses TRBV9 and TRBJ2-7; D possibly corresponds to TRBD2 (5 bases). CDR1 and CDR2 (germline): SGDLS, YYNGEE. Trimming shortened V by 0 bases and J by 0 bases, and 10 bases separated the two germline ends. There are 15 residues in the CDR3. The DNA for the CDR3 is TGTGCCAGCAGCGTAGGGACTTACTCCTCCTACGAGCAGTACTTC. Translation gives CASSVGTYSSYEQYF.

Concerning this clonotype: Since a much larger clone is just one base distant, this may be a read error. The chain couples TRBV5-4 to TRBJ2-2, with D perhaps matching TRBD1 (5 bases). The germline V gene encodes CDR1 SGHNT and CDR2 YYREEE (reference sequence). The CDR3 totals 15 residues. V was pared by 0 bases and J by 1 base, with 7 bases between. CDR3 DNA sequence: TGTGCCAGCAGCTTGGGACAGAAGAACACCGGGGAGCTGTTTTTT. It codes for CASSLGQKNTGELFF.

CDR3 bases: TGCAGTGCTAGTGCCGGAAAAGAGACCCAGTACTTC. Translating it yields CSASAGKETQYF. V gene TRBV20-1 combines with J gene TRBJ2-5; D uncertain. The V end lost 3 bases, the J end lost 3 bases, and 8 bases lay between the germline ends. Germline-derived CDR1 and CDR2 are DFQATT and SNEGSKA (reference sequence). The CDR3 has 12 amino acids.

The CDR3, as DNA: TGTGCCAGCAGCGTAAGTGGTCATGAGCAGTTCTTC. It codes for CASSVSGHEQFF. The V and J genes are TRBV9 and TRBJ2-1; D not resolved. The CDR3 length is 12 residues. Germline values: CDR1 SGDLS, CDR2 YYNGEE. The V end lost 1 base, the J end lost 8 bases, and 7 bases lay between the germline ends.

This clonotype was seen more than once but under ten times. This chain links TRBV20-1 with TRBJ2-5, with D perhaps TRBD1 (6 bases). The CDR3 extends over 12 amino acids. V was clipped by 2 bases and J by 5 bases, with 9 bases between them. Germline CDR1 reads DFQATT; CDR2 reads SNEGSKA (reference sequence). The CDR3 DNA reads TGCAGTGCTAGATCTCAGGGGGAGACCCAGTACTTC. Its translation is CSARSQGETQYF.

This chain links TRBV29-1 with TRBJ2-7; D is uncertain. This CDR3 has 13 residues. Germline CDR1 is SQVTM and CDR2 is ANQGSEA. V lost 4 bases and J 2 bases, leaving 12 bases between the germline ends. The CDR3 protein is CSVGEGPTYEQYF. The CDR3 nucleotides read TGCAGCGTTGGAGAAGGGCCTACCTACGAGCAGTACTTC.